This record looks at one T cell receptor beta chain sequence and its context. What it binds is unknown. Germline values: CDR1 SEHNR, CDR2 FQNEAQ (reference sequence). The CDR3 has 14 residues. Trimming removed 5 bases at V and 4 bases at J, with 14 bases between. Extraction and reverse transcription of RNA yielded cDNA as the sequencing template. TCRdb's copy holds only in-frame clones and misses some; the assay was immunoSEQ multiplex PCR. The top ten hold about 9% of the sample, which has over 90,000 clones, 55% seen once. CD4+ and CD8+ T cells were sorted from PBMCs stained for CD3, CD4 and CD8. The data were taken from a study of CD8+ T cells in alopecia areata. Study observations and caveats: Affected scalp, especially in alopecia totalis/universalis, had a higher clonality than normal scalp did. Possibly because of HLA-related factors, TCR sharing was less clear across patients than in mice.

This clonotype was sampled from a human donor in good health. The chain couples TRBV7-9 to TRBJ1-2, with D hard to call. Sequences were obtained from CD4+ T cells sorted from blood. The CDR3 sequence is CASSPPGEVYGYTF. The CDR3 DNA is TGTGCCAGCAGCCCTCCGGGTGAGGTCTATGGCTACACCTTC. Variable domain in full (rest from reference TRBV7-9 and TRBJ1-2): DTGVSQNPRHKITKRGQNVTFRCDPISEHNRLYWYRQTLGQGPEFLTYFQNEAQLEKSRLLSDRFSAERPKGSFSTLEIQRTEQGDSAMYLCASSPPGEVYGYTFGSGTRLTVV.